These 30 T cell receptor beta chains were sequenced from one sample in a study of T cells in Graves' hyperthyroidism and ophthalmopathy. Amplified regions were TCR beta CDR3 sequences from RNA transcripts. First-round RT-PCR of the TCR CDR3 relied on the HTBI primer set. One entry per CDR3 protein results from TCRdb running MiXCR on the multiplex PCR reads. Here the sample spans around 400,000 distinct CDR3 sequences, 12% to 15% being singletons. The sample taken for sequencing was blood. The receptors come from an older woman with Graves' ophthalmopathy.

Many counts were recorded for this clonotype. V and J are TRBV7-9 and TRBJ2-7; a possible D gene is TRBD2 (6 bases). The CDR3 loop spans 12 amino acids. Germline lookup yields CDR1 SEHNR and CDR2 FQNEAQ (reference sequence). V lost 7 bases, J lost 4 bases, and 11 bases lay in between. The CDR3 protein is CASNGGSYEQYF. In DNA form, the CDR3 reads TGTGCCAGCAACGGGGGATCGTACGAGCAGTACTTC.

This clonotype came up many times. The CDR3 DNA reads as TGTGCCAGCAGAGGAGTCAACCTGAACACCGGGGAGCTGTTTTTT. It encodes CASRGVNLNTGELFF. This chain connects TRBV6-1 to TRBJ2-2, with no clear D. The CDR3 contains 15 residues. V was pared by 6 bases and J by 1 base, with 12 bases between. The germline V gene encodes CDR1 MNHNS and CDR2 SASEGT.

This clonotype was counted ten times or more. This chain links TRBV20-1 with TRBJ2-7; TRBD2 matches 10 bases. V dropped 7 bases and J dropped 2; count of bases not matched to a gene: 5. The germline gives CDR1 DFQATT, CDR2 SNEGSKA (reference sequence). This CDR3 has 13 residues. The CDR3 loop is CSVASGSPYEQYF. CDR3 coding DNA: TGCAGTGTTGCTAGCGGGAGTCCCTACGAGCAGTACTTC.

This clonotype was counted many times. The genes are TRBV12-3 or TRBV12-4 and TRBJ2-3; possibly TRBD1 for D (6 bases). The CDR3 sequence is 16 residues long. The germline V and J ends were trimmed by 5 bases and 5 bases, with 20 bases remaining between them. Written as DNA, the CDR3 is TGTGCCAGCAGTCCCCTCGACAAGGTCAGGGGAGATACGCAGTATTTT. Its translation: CASSPLDKVRGDTQYF.

This clonotype was counted at least ten times. The rearrangement uses TRBV28 and TRBJ2-3; a weak D match, TRBD2 (7 bases). V dropped 6 bases and J dropped 7 bases, with 20 bases sitting between them. Germline CDR1 MDHEN, CDR2 SYDVKM. The CDR3 runs 15 residues. The CDR3 DNA follows: TGTGCCAGCAGGGCGGGGGCAGGATTAGTAAATACGCAGTATTTT. It encodes CASRAGAGLVNTQYF. Full variable domain (remainder filled in from reference TRBV28 and TRBJ2-3): DVKVTQSSRYLVKRTGEKVFLECVQDMDHENMFWYRQDPGLGLRLIYFSYDVKMKEKGDIPEGYSVSREKKERFSLILESASTNQTSMYLCASRAGAGLVNTQYFGPGTRLTVL.

This clonotype was picked up a small number of times. V is TRBV11-2 and J is TRBJ2-3, with 13 bases aligning to TRBD2. CDR1 and CDR2 from the germline V gene are SGHAT and FQNNGV. The CDR3 length is 18 residues. The junction had 12 bases not matched to a gene; V was cut back by 5 bases and J by 4 bases. CDR3 nucleotide sequence: TGTGCCAGCAGCGGGGAGACTAGCGGGAGGAGCGAGCCAGATACGCAGTATTTT. This gives the protein CASSGETSGRSEPDTQYF.

This clonotype has a count of ten or more. The rearrangement links TRBV20-1 to TRBJ1-2; unclear D gene. Germline V gives CDR1 DFQATT, CDR2 SNEGSKA (reference sequence). The CDR3 has 10 amino acids. Deletions cut 1 base from V and 5 bases from J, with 2 bases between. In DNA, the CDR3 is TGCAGTGCTAGAGGTTATGGCTACACCTTC. Amino acid sequence: CSARGYGYTF.

V is TRBV29-1 and J is TRBJ2-3; 8 bases align to TRBD1. The CDR3 is 14 amino acids. Germline loops: CDR1 SQVTM, CDR2 ANQGSEA. After removal of 5 bases from V and 2 bases from J, the junction contained 6 bases not matched to a gene. The CDR3 nucleotides are TGCAGCGTTCGAGGGGACAGGTTCACAGATACGCAGTATTTT. Protein: CSVRGDRFTDTQYF.

This clonotype has a count of ten or more. The rearrangement links TRBV11-2 to TRBJ2-7; D is perhaps TRBD1 or TRBD2 (5 bases each). The germline CDR1 and CDR2 sequences are SGHAT and FQNNGV. This CDR3 has 16 residues. The germline V and J ends were trimmed by 0 bases and 6 bases, with 18 bases remaining between them. For the CDR3, the DNA is TGTGCCAGCAGCTTAGATCCCGGGGCACGAGCCGCCGAGCAGTACTTC. This gives the protein CASSLDPGARAAEQYF.

This clonotype was counted at least ten times. V usage is TRBV27 and J usage is TRBJ2-1; 9 bases match TRBD2. The CDR3 covers 15 residues. CDR1 MNHEY and CDR2 SMNVEV come from the germline V gene (reference sequence). With 1 base clipped from V and 5 bases from J, the junction kept 3 bases outside the gene matches. The CDR3 protein is CASSLFAGGDNEQFF. In nucleotides, the CDR3 is TGTGCCAGCAGTTTATTTGCGGGAGGGGACAATGAGCAGTTCTTC.

Details on this clonotype: A clone one base away is much larger, so this may be a read error. The chain uses TRBV6-1 and TRBJ2-7; 11 nucleotides line up with TRBD2. Germline CDR1 and CDR2: MNHNS and SASEGT. This CDR3 contains 15 residues. CDR3 loop: CASSLSGTSGSEQHF. The CDR3 DNA follows: TGTGCCAGTTCGCTCTCCGGGACTAGCGGATCCGAGCAGCACTTC.

V usage is TRBV4-1 and J usage is TRBJ2-1; 11 nucleotides align to TRBD1. The CDR3 extends over 15 amino acids. V shed 5 bases and J 6 bases; nucleotides not matched to a gene: 6. CDR1 MGHRA and CDR2 YSYEKL come from the germline V gene. The CDR3 DNA sequence: TGCGCCAGCAGCGCACCGGGACAGGGGGGCAATGAGCAGTTCTTC. This gives the protein CASSAPGQGGNEQFF.

Ten or more counts support this clonotype. The CDR3 coding sequence is TGTGCCAGCAGTTTAGGGGGACTAGCGGGGCGCTACGAGCAGTACTTC. It specifies CASSLGGLAGRYEQYF. The V call is TRBV12-3 or TRBV12-4, the J call TRBJ2-7; 13 bases agree with TRBD2. The CDR3 has 16 amino acids. The V and J ends lost 1 base and 3 bases, in that order; junction bases with no gene match: 3.

The rearrangement links TRBV9 to TRBJ1-1; D perhaps matches TRBD1 (6 bases). Trimming took 0 bases from V and 1 from J, leaving 16 bases between them. Germline lookup yields CDR1 SGDLS and CDR2 YYNGEE. CDR3 length: 17 amino acids. The CDR3 bases are TGTGCCAGCAGCGTAGAAACGGGGGGCGCTTGGAACACTGAAGCTTTCTTT. Translated: CASSVETGGAWNTEAFF.

This chain joins TRBV19 and TRBJ2-1, with 12 bases matching TRBD2. Germline CDR1 reads LNHDA; CDR2 reads SQIVND (reference sequence). The length of the CDR3 is 21 residues. Trimming cost V 1 base and J 2 bases; bases outside gene matches: 15. The CDR3: CASSIGRGWTSGTLTYNEQFF. Written as DNA, the CDR3 is TGTGCCAGTAGTATAGGACGTGGGTGGACTAGCGGGACTCTAACCTACAATGAGCAGTTCTTC. The variable domain in full, with the rest retrieved from reference TRBV19 and TRBJ2-1, is DGGITQSPKYLFRKEGQNVTLSCEQNLNHDAMYWYRQDPGQGLRLIYYSQIVNDFQKGDIAEGYSVSREKKESFPLTVTSAQKNPTAFYLCASSIGRGWTSGTLTYNEQFFGPGTRLTVL.

This sequence joins TRBV19 and TRBJ2-7; maybe TRBD1 (6 bases). The length of the CDR3 is 15 residues. V was trimmed by 1 base and J by 6 bases, leaving 16 bases between them. CDR1 and CDR2 from the germline V gene are LNHDA and SQIVND (reference sequence). The CDR3 DNA sequence: TGTGCCAGTAGTATAGTTGTCTACGGGACACCCGAGCAGTACTTC. Protein product: CASSIVVYGTPEQYF. Combining the CDR3 with reference TRBV19 and TRBJ2-7 gives the whole variable domain DGGITQSPKYLFRKEGQNVTLSCEQNLNHDAMYWYRQDPGQGLRLIYYSQIVNDFQKGDIAEGYSVSREKKESFPLTVTSAQKNPTAFYLCASSIVVYGTPEQYFGPGTRLTVT.

This rearrangement joins TRBV28 to TRBJ2-5; 15 bases align to TRBD2. J lost 4 bases, V lost 2 bases, and 2 bases had no gene match. This CDR3 is built from 16 residues. The germline gives CDR1 MDHEN, CDR2 SYDVKM. The DNA of the CDR3 is TGTGCCAGCAGTTTAAGGGGACTAGCGGGAGGAGAGACCCAGTACTTC. Translation: CASSLRGLAGGETQYF. The complete variable domain, with remaining parts taken from reference TRBV28 and TRBJ2-5, reads DVKVTQSSRYLVKRTGEKVFLECVQDMDHENMFWYRQDPGLGLRLIYFSYDVKMKEKGDIPEGYSVSREKKERFSLILESASTNQTSMYLCASSLRGLAGGETQYFGPGTRLLVL.

The J gene is TRBJ2-5, the V gene TRBV6-1; tentatively, D is TRBD1 or TRBD2 (5 bases each). The CDR3 is made up of 15 amino acids. V was trimmed by 2 bases and J by 5 bases, leaving 15 bases between them. Germline-derived CDR1 and CDR2 are MNHNS and SASEGT. Here the CDR3 DNA reads TGTGCCAGCAGTGAATTGTGGGGGTACTCGGAGACCCAGTACTTC. As protein: CASSELWGYSETQYF.

The table lists this clonotype with many counts. The rearrangement joins TRBV4-1 to TRBJ2-1, with 10 bases lining up with TRBD2. This CDR3 spans 16 amino acids. The junction had 10 bases not matched to a gene; V was cut back by 4 bases and J by 7 bases. CDR1 MGHRA and CDR2 YSYEKL come from the germline V gene. CDR3 in amino acids: CASSRPTSGLLNEQFF. The DNA for the CDR3 is TGCGCCAGCAGCCGACCGACTAGCGGGCTCCTAAATGAGCAGTTCTTC.

In its sample, this clonotype was seen once. This chain connects TRBV25-1 to TRBJ2-7; D remains unclear. V was trimmed by 3 bases and J by 1 base, leaving 13 bases between them. Per the germline V gene, CDR1 is MGHDK and CDR2 is SYGVNS. The CDR3 is made up of 15 amino acids. Written as DNA, the CDR3 is TGTGCCAGCAGTGACGGATCGAGGTCGTCCTACGAGCAGTACTTC. Amino acids: CASSDGSRSSYEQYF.

The table lists this clonotype with a few counts. The rearrangement uses TRBV27 and TRBJ2-1; TRBD2 aligns across 8 bases. CDR1 and CDR2 (germline): MNHEY, SMNVEV (reference sequence). The CDR3 runs to 15 residues. With 7 bases clipped from V and 2 bases from J, the junction kept 7 bases outside the gene matches. CDR3 DNA: TGTGCCAGCAACCTGAGCGGGAGTCCCTACAATGAGCAGTTCTTC. This encodes CASNLSGSPYNEQFF.

This clonotype was observed many times. The V gene is TRBV7-9, the J gene TRBJ1-5, with D unclear. The CDR3 runs 14 residues. Trimming removed 0 bases from V and 3 bases from J, with 6 bases in between. Germline V gives CDR1 SEHNR, CDR2 FQNEAQ (reference sequence). The CDR3 nucleotides read TGTGCCAGCAGCTTAGCGAACTACAATCAGCCCCAGCATTTT. It translates to CASSLANYNQPQHF.

This clonotype came up a few times. This chain connects TRBV4-1 to TRBJ2-2; D may be TRBD2 (6 bases). V lost 0 bases and J lost 8, with 13 bases in between. The CDR3 loop spans 15 amino acids. Per the germline V gene, CDR1 is MGHRA and CDR2 is YSYEKL. CDR3 protein: CASSQEEGRLGELFF. CDR3 in DNA: TGCGCCAGCAGCCAAGAGGAGGGAAGGCTGGGGGAGCTGTTTTTT.

This clonotype was counted many times. The chain has TRBV20-1 and TRBJ2-1; TRBD2 is a possible D gene (6 bases). This CDR3 spans 14 amino acids. Per the germline V gene, CDR1 is DFQATT and CDR2 is SNEGSKA (reference sequence). V was trimmed by 5 bases and J by 7 bases, leaving 18 bases between them. This CDR3 reads CSAGPRGLGNEQFF. As DNA, the CDR3 is TGCAGTGCTGGTCCGCGGGGTTTAGGGAATGAGCAGTTCTTC.

There are many counts of this clonotype. The chain carries TRBV28 and TRBJ2-1; 8 bases match TRBD1. V shed 5 bases, J shed 3 bases, and the junction held 6 bases outside the gene matches. CDR1 is MDHEN and CDR2 is SYDVKM in the germline V gene. The CDR3 is made up of 15 amino acids. This CDR3 is CASSIGTGYYNEQFF. The CDR3 region has the DNA TGTGCCAGCAGTATCGGGACAGGTTACTACAATGAGCAGTTCTTC.

In its sample, this clonotype was seen many times. The V and J genes are TRBV27 and TRBJ2-3, with D uncertain. The V end was cut by 6 bases, the J end by 2 bases, with 12 bases between. Germline V gene sequence: CDR1 MNHEY, CDR2 SMNVEV (reference sequence). This CDR3 is built from 14 residues. The CDR3 sequence: CASSLMAATDTQYF. CDR3 coding DNA: TGTGCCAGCAGCTTGATGGCGGCCACAGATACGCAGTATTTT.

The chain joins TRBV5-1 to TRBJ2-2; D uncertain. V was cut by 0 bases and J by 3 bases, with 9 bases left in between. Germline V gene data show CDR1 as SGHRS and CDR2 as YFSETQ. The CDR3 runs to 15 residues. DNA for the CDR3: TGCGCCAGCAGCTTGGACTTGGGATACACCGGGGAGCTGTTTTTT. The encoded protein is CASSLDLGYTGELFF. Based on the CDR3 plus reference TRBV5-1 and TRBJ2-2, the full variable domain is KAGVTQTPRYLIKTRGQQVTLSCSPISGHRSVSWYQQTPGQGLQFLFEYFSETQRNKGNFPGRFSGRQFSNSRSEMNVSTLELGDSALYLCASSLDLGYTGELFFGEGSRLTVL.

This clonotype was recorded at least ten times. The chain has TRBV5-1 and TRBJ2-3; 7 bases are a match to TRBD1. V trimming: 4 bases; J trimming: 5 bases; junction bases outside the gene matches: 13. From germline, CDR1 is SGHRS and CDR2 YFSETQ. The CDR3 runs 16 residues. For the CDR3, the DNA is TGCGCCAGCAGCCCTGCACGGGACAGCTTTTTAGATACGCAGTATTTT. This translates into CASSPARDSFLDTQYF.

This clonotype was counted ten times or more. The chain joins TRBV24-1 to TRBJ2-7; D is undetermined. This CDR3 has 12 amino acids. CDR1 and CDR2 from the germline V gene are KGHDR and SFDVKD. The germline V and J ends were trimmed by 7 bases and 4 bases, with 10 bases remaining between them. In DNA, the CDR3 is TGTGCCACCAGCGACCTGGGGTACGAGCAGTACTTC. This codes for CATSDLGYEQYF.

This clonotype was observed at least ten times. The chain has TRBV20-1 and TRBJ2-1, with 7 bases aligning to TRBD2. CDR1 and CDR2 from the germline V gene are DFQATT and SNEGSKA (reference sequence). This CDR3 comprises 12 residues. V gave up 6 bases and J gave up 7 bases; unmatched junction bases: 6. The CDR3 DNA is TGCAGTGCCTTCCGGGGAGGGAATGAGCAGTTCTTC. This codes for CSAFRGGNEQFF.